This T cell receptor beta chain is drawn from a study of OX40 agonist ivuxolimab in advanced cancers. Background on the study: The patients received ivuxolimab by intravenous route every 2 weeks at 0.01 to 10 mg/kg. One patient with hepatocellular carcinoma and two with cutaneous melanoma, three in all, had partial responses.

Germline CDR1 reads MNHEY; CDR2 reads SMNVEV (reference sequence). The CDR3 consists of 15 residues. Trimming cost V 5 bases and J 5 bases, with 15 bases left between them. The data were produced by immunoSEQ multiplex PCR, yet TCRdb's version contains in-frame clones alone and is incomplete. The table shows about 38,000 clones, with 60% to 85% occurring only once. The source material was CD4+ or CD8+ T cells sorted from blood, sampled in a trial of the OX40 agonist ivuxolimab. The sequence came from an adult with an advanced solid tumor such as melanoma, head and neck, liver or kidney cancer. The gene calls are TRBV27 and TRBJ1-4; D may be TRBD1 (6 bases). CDR3 nucleotide sequence: TGTGCCAGCAGTCTAGATGGGGGGCCGAATGAAAAACTGTTTTTT. Translation gives CASSLDGGPNEKLFF.